This entry concerns a single TCR beta chain. PCR was performed a second time for about 7 to 12 cycles using a sample-barcoded 5' primer and a J-beta primer mix. Researchers report that a template-switch adaptor with 12 random nucleotides tagged each cDNA molecule. One entry per CDR3 protein, called by TCRdb with MiXCR from the 5' RACE reads. The data show some 1.5 million distinct CDR3 sequences, with 35% to 45% seen just once and approximately 4% held by the top ten. This sample was included in a study of blood T cells in healthy people across ages. Material for sequencing was blood. The TCR originated in a woman younger than 30 in good health.

CDR3 residues: CASSHQPRIYNSPLHF. The CDR3 DNA sequence: TGTGCCAGCAGTCACCAGCCTAGGATCTATAATTCACCCCTCCACTTT. V gene TRBV5-6 combines with J gene TRBJ1-6; D is unresolved. Germline CDR1 SGHDT, CDR2 YYEEEE. The length of the CDR3 is 16 residues. Between the trimmed V and J ends, which lost 5 bases and 3 bases, there was a span of 15 bases.